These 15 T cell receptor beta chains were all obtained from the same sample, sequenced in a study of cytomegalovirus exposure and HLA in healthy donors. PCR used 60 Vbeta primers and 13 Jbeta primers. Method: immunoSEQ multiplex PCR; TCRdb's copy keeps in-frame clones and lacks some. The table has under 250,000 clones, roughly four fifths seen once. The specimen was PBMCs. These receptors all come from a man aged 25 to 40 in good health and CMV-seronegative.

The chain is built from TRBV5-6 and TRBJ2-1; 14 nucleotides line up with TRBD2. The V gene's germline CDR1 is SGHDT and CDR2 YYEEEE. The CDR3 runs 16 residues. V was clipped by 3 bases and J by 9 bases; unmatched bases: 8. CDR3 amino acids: CASSSWGLAGAVEQFF. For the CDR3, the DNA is TGTGCCAGCAGCTCCTGGGGACTAGCGGGAGCGGTTGAGCAGTTCTTC.

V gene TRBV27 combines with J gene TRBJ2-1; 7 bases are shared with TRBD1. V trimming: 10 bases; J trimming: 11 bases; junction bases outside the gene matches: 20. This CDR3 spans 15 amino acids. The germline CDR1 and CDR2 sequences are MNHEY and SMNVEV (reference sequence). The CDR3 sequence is CATLSTGQFWGKQFF. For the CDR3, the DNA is TGTGCCACCCTTTCGACAGGGCAATTCTGGGGAAAGCAGTTCTTC.

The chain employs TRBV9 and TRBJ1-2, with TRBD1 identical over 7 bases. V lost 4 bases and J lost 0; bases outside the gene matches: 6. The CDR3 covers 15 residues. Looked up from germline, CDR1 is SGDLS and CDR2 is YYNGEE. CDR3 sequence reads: CASSPGTDANYGYTF. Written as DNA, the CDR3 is TGTGCCAGCAGCCCCGGGACAGACGCTAACTATGGCTACACCTTC.

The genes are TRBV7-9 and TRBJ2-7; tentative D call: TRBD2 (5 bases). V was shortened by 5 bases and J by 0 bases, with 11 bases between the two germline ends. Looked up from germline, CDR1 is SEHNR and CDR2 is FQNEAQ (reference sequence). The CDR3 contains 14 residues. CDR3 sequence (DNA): TGTGCCAGCAGCGGCGACTACAGCTCCTACGAGCAGTACTTC. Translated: CASSGDYSSYEQYF.

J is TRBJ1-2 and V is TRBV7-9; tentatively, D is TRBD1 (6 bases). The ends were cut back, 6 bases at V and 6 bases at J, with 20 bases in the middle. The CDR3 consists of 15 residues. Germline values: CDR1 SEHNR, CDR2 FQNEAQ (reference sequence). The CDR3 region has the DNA TGTGCCAGCAGGAAAACTGGGGGCATAAGTGATGGCTACACCTTC. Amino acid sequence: CASRKTGGISDGYTF.

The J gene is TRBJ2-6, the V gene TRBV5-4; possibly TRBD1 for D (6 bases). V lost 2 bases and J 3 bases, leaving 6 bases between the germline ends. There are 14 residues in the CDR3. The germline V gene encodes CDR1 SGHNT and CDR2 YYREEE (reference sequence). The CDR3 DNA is TGTGCCAGCAGCTTCAGGGGTGGGGCCAACGTCCTGACTTTC. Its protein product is CASSFRGGANVLTF.

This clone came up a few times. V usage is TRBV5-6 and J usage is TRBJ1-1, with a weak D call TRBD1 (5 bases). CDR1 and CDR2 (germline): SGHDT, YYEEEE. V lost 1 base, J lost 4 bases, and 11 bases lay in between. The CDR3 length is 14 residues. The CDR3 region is CASSLNRGGTEAFF. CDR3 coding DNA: TGTGCCAGCAGCTTGAATCGGGGGGGCACTGAAGCTTTCTTT.

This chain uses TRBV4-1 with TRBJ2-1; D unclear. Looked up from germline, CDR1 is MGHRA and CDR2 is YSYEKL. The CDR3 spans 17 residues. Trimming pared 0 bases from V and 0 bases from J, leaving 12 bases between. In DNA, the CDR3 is TGCGCCAGCAGCCAAGAACGGCTTAGGAGCTCCTACAATGAGCAGTTCTTC. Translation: CASSQERLRSSYNEQFF.

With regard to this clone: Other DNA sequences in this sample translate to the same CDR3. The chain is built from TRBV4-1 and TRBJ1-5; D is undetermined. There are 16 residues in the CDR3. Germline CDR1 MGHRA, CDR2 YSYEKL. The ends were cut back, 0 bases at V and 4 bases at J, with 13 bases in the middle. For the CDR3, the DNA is TGCGCCAGCAGCCAAGATCGAGGATTTGGAAATCAGCCCCAGCATTTT. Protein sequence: CASSQDRGFGNQPQHF.

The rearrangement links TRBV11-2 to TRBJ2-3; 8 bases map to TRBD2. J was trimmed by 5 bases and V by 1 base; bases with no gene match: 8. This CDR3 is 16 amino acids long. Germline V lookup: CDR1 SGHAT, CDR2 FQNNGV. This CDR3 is CASSLGTGGEGDTQYF. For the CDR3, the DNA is TGTGCCAGCAGCTTAGGAACGGGAGGGGAGGGAGATACGCAGTATTTT.

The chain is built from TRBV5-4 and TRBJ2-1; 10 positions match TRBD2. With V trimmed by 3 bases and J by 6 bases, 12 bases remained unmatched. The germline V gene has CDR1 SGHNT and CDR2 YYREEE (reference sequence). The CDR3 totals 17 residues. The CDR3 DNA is TGTGCCAGCAGCTCCCGGCCTCTAGCGGGGGTAATCAATGAGCAGTTCTTC. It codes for CASSSRPLAGVINEQFF.

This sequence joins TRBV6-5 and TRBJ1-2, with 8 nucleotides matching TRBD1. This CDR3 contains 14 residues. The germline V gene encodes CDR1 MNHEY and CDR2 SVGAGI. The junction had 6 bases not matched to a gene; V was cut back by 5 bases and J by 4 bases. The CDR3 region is CASSQGAHGYGYTF. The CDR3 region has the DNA TGTGCCAGCAGTCAGGGGGCGCACGGCTATGGCTACACCTTC.

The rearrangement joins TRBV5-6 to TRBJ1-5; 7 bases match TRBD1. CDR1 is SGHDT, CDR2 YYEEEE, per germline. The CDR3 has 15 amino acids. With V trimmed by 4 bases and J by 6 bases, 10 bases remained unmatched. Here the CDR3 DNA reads TGTGCCAGCAGCACAGGGACAGCCCCGATTCAGCCCCAGCATTTT. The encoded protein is CASSTGTAPIQPQHF.

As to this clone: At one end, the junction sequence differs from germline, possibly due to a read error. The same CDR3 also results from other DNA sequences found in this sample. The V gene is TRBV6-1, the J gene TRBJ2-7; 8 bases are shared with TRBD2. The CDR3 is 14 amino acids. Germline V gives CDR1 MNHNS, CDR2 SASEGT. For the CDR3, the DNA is TGTGCCAGCAAGGGAGCGGGAGACTCCTATGAGCAGTACTTC. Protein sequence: CASKGAGDSYEQYF.

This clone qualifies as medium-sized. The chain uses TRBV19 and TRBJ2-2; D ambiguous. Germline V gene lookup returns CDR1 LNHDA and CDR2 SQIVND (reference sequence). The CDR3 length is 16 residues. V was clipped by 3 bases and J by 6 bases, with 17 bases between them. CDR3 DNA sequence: TGTGCCAGTAGTATCGGAGAGGTCCTACCCCCCGGGGAGCTGTTTTTT. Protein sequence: CASSIGEVLPPGELFF.